The sample holds one count of the clone carrying this T cell receptor beta chain. Its antigen is undetermined. Profiled with immunoSEQ multiplex PCR; TCRdb holds only in-frame clones, not every one. The sample lists about 150,000 clones; about 88% were seen once. This CDR3 contains 14 residues. Trimming took 5 bases from V and 5 from J; bases not matched to a gene: 6. CDR1 and CDR2 (germline): MNHNY, SVGAGI (reference sequence). The sample originates from a study of T cell responses to AZD1222 COVID-19 vaccine. Study results and caveats: The sample set comprised mostly white British donors with more females, and clonal diversity was possibly underestimated.

The genes are TRBV6-6 and TRBJ2-1; 7 nucleotides line up with TRBD1. This receptor was identified in an adult who had recovered from COVID-19. Material: peripheral blood, obtained after recovery from COVID-19. Written as DNA, the CDR3 is TGTGCCAGCAGTCAAGGGGGCACGGACAATGAGCAGTTCTTC. Protein: CASSQGGTDNEQFF.